This T cell receptor beta chain was retrieved from a study of technical replicates of blood from a few donors. Data came from immunoSEQ multiplex PCR; TCRdb stores just in-frame clones and leaves some out. The sample carries 76,000 or so clones, about 91% recorded once. This CDR3 comprises 14 residues. V lost 2 bases and J lost 9; bases outside the gene matches: 9. The germline V gene encodes CDR1 MNHEY and CDR2 SVGAGI. Sequencing was done on a sample of T cells isolated from PBMCs. The J gene is TRBJ1-1, the V gene TRBV6-5; 7 nucleotides align to TRBD1. This TCR derives from a human donor in good health. The CDR3 DNA sequence: TGTGCCAGCAGTTACACAGGGACAGTCCCTCAAGCTTTCTTT. Its protein product is CASSYTGTVPQAFF.